These T cell receptor beta chains were read from a single sample in a study of cytomegalovirus exposure and HLA in healthy donors. Assay used: immunoSEQ multiplex PCR; TCRdb lists only in-frame clones, some missing. This listing includes about 200,000 clones. Sequencing was performed on PBMCs. These receptors were collected from a woman aged 30 to 39 in good health and CMV-seropositive. The CDR3 runs from the conserved cysteine through the conserved F or W. A D gene is named only where the DNA matches it firmly.

V gene	J gene	D gene	CDR3 protein	CDR3 DNA
TRBV2	TRBJ1-4	-	CASSGTDWKIEKLFF	TGTGCCAGCAGTGGGACTGACTGGAAGATTGAAAAACTGTTTTTT
TRBV5-1	TRBJ2-1	-	CASSLQGQDGEQFF	TGCGCCAGCAGCTTACAGGGTCAGGATGGTGAGCAGTTCTTC
TRBV7-7	TRBJ2-5	-	CASSLAGGPRQETQYF	TGTGCCAGCAGCTTAGCTGGGGGCCCCCGCCAAGAGACCCAGTACTTC
TRBV14	TRBJ1-1	-	CASSRRHPPAGDTEAFF	TGTGCCAGCAGTCGGCGACACCCCCCTGCAGGGGACACTGAAGCTTTCTTT
TRBV7-9	TRBJ2-1	TRBD1	CASSLMGTEANEQFF	TGTGCCAGCAGCTTAATGGGGACAGAAGCCAATGAGCAGTTCTTC
TRBV18	TRBJ2-3	-	CASSPPVRDTQYF	TGTGCCAGCTCACCACCAGTCCGGGATACGCAGTATTTT
TRBV5-5	TRBJ2-7	TRBD1	CASYLGTGGRVEQYF	TGTGCCAGCTACTTGGGGACAGGGGGAAGGGTCGAGCAGTACTTC
TRBV5-4	TRBJ1-5	-	CASSLQGDQPQHF	TGTGCCAGCAGCCTACAGGGAGATCAGCCCCAGCATTTT
TRBV7-6	TRBJ1-5	-	CASSLAGGGGNQPQHF	TGTGCCAGCAGCTTAGCGGGGGGTGGTGGCAATCAGCCCCAGCATTTT
TRBV7-6	TRBJ2-5	TRBD2	CASSPTSGQETQYF	TGTGCCAGCAGTCCCACTAGCGGGCAAGAGACCCAGTACTTC
TRBV23-1	TRBJ1-2	TRBD1	CASSQIAGGAGNYGYTF	TGCGCCAGCAGTCAAATTGCAGGGGGCGCGGGAAACTATGGCTACACCTTC
TRBV5-1	TRBJ2-2	-	CASSLSGLGNTGELFF	TGCGCCAGCAGCTTGTCCGGGTTAGGAAACACCGGGGAGCTGTTTTTT
TRBV2	TRBJ1-1	TRBD1	CASSRGQGITEAFF	TGTGCCAGCAGCAGGGGACAGGGAATCACTGAAGCTTTCTTT
TRBV6-6	TRBJ2-1	-	CASSRSDNEQFF	TGTGCCAGCAGCCGCAGTGACAATGAGCAGTTCTTC
TRBV5-1	TRBJ2-5	-	CASSLELGIETQYF	TGCGCCAGCAGCTTGGAGCTAGGCATAGAGACCCAGTACTTC
TRBV9	TRBJ1-5	-	CASSRGNQPQHF	TGTGCCAGCAGCCGAGGGAATCAGCCCCAGCATTTT
TRBV10-1	TRBJ1-1	-	CASREAVNTEAFF	TGCGCCAGCCGCGAAGCGGTGAACACTGAAGCTTTCTTT
TRBV5-1	TRBJ2-6	TRBD1	CASSLAGTGGVSGANVLAF	TGCGCCAGCAGCTTGGCTGGGACAGGGGGCGTTTCTGGGGCCAACGTCCTGGCTTTC
TRBV29-1	TRBJ1-1	-	CSAQGSLNIEAFF	TGCAGCGCGCAAGGGAGCTTGAACATTGAAGCTTTCTTT
TRBV4-3	TRBJ2-1	-	CASSQGSLALDEQFF	TGCGCCAGCAGCCAAGGAAGTCTAGCGCTCGATGAGCAGTTCTTC
TRBV2	TRBJ2-2	TRBD2	CASRKGLAGLYTGELFF	TGTGCCAGCAGAAAAGGACTAGCGGGGCTTTACACCGGGGAGCTGTTTTTT
TRBV6-1	TRBJ2-7	TRBD1	CASSQRQGSSYEQYF	TGTGCCAGCAGTCAGAGACAGGGTAGCTCCTACGAGCAGTACTTC
TRBV11-2	TRBJ2-7	-	CASSLSPQRVSYEQYF	TGTGCCAGCAGCTTATCCCCCCAGCGGGTCTCCTACGAGCAGTACTTC
TRBV2	TRBJ2-7	-	CASSGNSAYEQYF	TGTGCCAGCAGTGGAAATAGCGCCTACGAGCAGTACTTC
TRBV7-9	TRBJ2-7	TRBD1	CASELGGTGGYEQYF	TGTGCCAGCGAATTAGGCGGGACAGGGGGCTACGAGCAGTACTTC
TRBV2	TRBJ2-6	-	CASSTGTALTF	TGTGCCAGCAGTACAGGAACAGCCCTGACTTTC
TRBV9	TRBJ1-2	-	CASSQRQDGGYTF	TGTGCCAGCAGCCAACGACAGGATGGTGGCTACACCTTC
TRBV4-2	TRBJ2-3	TRBD2	CASSSQRGATTDTQYF	TGTGCCAGCAGCTCCCAGCGGGGGGCAACCACAGATACGCAGTATTTT
TRBV5-1	TRBJ2-5	-	CASTSGSRSKETQYF	TGCGCCAGCACCTCAGGATCCAGGTCTAAAGAGACCCAGTACTTC
TRBV7-9	TRBJ2-1	TRBD2	CASSFLGGGANEQFF	TGTGCCAGCAGCTTTCTGGGCGGGGGGGCCAATGAGCAGTTCTTC
TRBV18	TRBJ2-5	TRBD2	CASSIAGTKWETQYF	TGTGCCAGCTCCATTGCCGGGACTAAGTGGGAGACCCAGTACTTC
TRBV18	TRBJ2-7	TRBD1	CASSGQGTYEQYF	TGTGCCAGCTCCGGACAGGGTACCTACGAGCAGTACTTC
TRBV10-3	TRBJ2-5	-	CAISSSGTAKETQYF	TGTGCCATCAGTTCCTCCGGGACTGCGAAAGAGACCCAGTACTTC
TRBV6-6	TRBJ2-7	TRBD1	CASTRTGGLEQYF	TGTGCCAGCACCCGGACAGGGGGTCTCGAGCAGTACTTC
TRBV25-1	TRBJ2-5	-	CASSLSVQETQYF	TGTGCCAGCAGTCTATCCGTACAAGAGACCCAGTACTTC
TRBV5-1	TRBJ1-1	TRBD1	CASSLGQGLGNTEAFF	TGCGCCAGCAGCTTGGGACAGGGCTTAGGGAACACTGAAGCTTTCTTT
TRBV7-2	TRBJ1-2	TRBD1	CASLNPGGQGADSGYTF	TGTGCCAGCTTAAACCCGGGCGGACAGGGGGCGGATAGTGGCTACACCTTC
TRBV5-8	TRBJ1-5	-	CASSTEGGGYNQPQHF	TGTGCCAGCAGCACTGAGGGGGGGGGATACAATCAGCCCCAGCATTTT
TRBV2	TRBJ1-3	TRBD1	CASRAGDRRNTIYF	TGTGCCAGCAGAGCCGGGGACAGGAGAAACACCATATATTTT
TRBV7-6	TRBJ2-6	-	CASIPYPTDSGANVLTF	TGTGCCAGCATCCCCTACCCCACAGACTCTGGGGCCAACGTCCTGACTTTC
TRBV5-1	TRBJ2-2	TRBD1	CASSSEGQATGELFF	TGCGCCAGCAGCTCGGAGGGACAGGCCACCGGGGAGCTGTTTTTT
TRBV18	TRBJ1-1	TRBD1	CASSQTGRRTEAFF	TGTGCCAGCTCGCAGACAGGGCGGAGGACTGAAGCTTTCTTT
TRBV10-3	TRBJ2-3	-	CAIWGGTTSTDTQYF	TGTGCCATCTGGGGGGGGACAACTAGCACAGATACGCAGTATTTT
TRBV19	TRBJ1-1	-	CASSMRAGDTEAFF	TGTGCCAGTAGTATGCGGGCGGGGGACACTGAAGCTTTCTTT
TRBV6-1	TRBJ1-5	-	CASSEVLGRNQPQHF	TGTGCCAGCAGTGAGGTCCTGGGGAGAAATCAGCCCCAGCATTTT
TRBV28	TRBJ2-5	TRBD1	CASRRDSYQETQYF	TGTGCCAGCAGACGGGACAGTTACCAAGAGACCCAGTACTTC
TRBV7-2	TRBJ1-5	-	CASSLFPTRVGNQPQHF	TGTGCCAGCAGCTTATTTCCGACAAGAGTTGGCAATCAGCCCCAGCATTTT
TRBV18	TRBJ2-3	-	CASSPGTPGTDTQYF	TGTGCCAGCTCACCCGGGACACCCGGGACAGATACGCAGTATTTT
TRBV6-5	TRBJ2-3	-	CASSYGRGRTDTQYF	TGTGCCAGCAGTTATGGGCGGGGGCGCACAGATACGCAGTATTTT
TRBV28	TRBJ2-7	-	CASSFDEPYEQYF	TGTGCCAGCAGTTTCGATGAGCCCTACGAGCAGTACTTC
TRBV7-2	TRBJ2-2	TRBD2	CASSLAITGTSGSGELFF	TGTGCCAGCAGCTTAGCCATCACCGGGACTAGCGGGTCTGGGGAGCTGTTTTTT
TRBV7-8	TRBJ2-3	-	CASSLGGFQNTQYF	TGTGCCAGCAGCTTAGGTGGCTTCCAGAATACGCAGTATTTT
TRBV15	TRBJ2-7	-	CATSRDLSVSYEQYF	TGTGCCACCAGCAGAGATCTCTCCGTCTCCTACGAGCAGTACTTC
TRBV2	TRBJ2-2	-	CASSEQTGYTGELFF	TGTGCCAGCAGTGAACAAACAGGGTACACCGGGGAGCTGTTTTTT
TRBV5-6	TRBJ1-1	TRBD1	CASSRGREGAWGEAFF	TGTGCCAGCAGTCGGGGACGTGAGGGGGCGTGGGGTGAAGCTTTCTTT
TRBV15	TRBJ2-7	TRBD2	CATSRGGTGGFYEQYF	TGTGCCACCAGCAGGGGGGGGACCGGCGGATTTTACGAGCAGTACTTC
TRBV11-2	TRBJ2-5	TRBD1	CASNFQGEETQYF	TGTGCCAGCAACTTCCAGGGGGAGGAGACCCAGTACTTC
TRBV6-6	TRBJ2-1	TRBD1	CASSFPGGISYNEQFF	TGTGCCAGCAGTTTCCCAGGGGGCATCAGCTACAATGAGCAGTTCTTC